A single sample is the source of the 2 T cell receptor beta chains below, sequenced in a study of blood T cell repertoires in COVID-19. Clones were read by immunoSEQ multiplex PCR, and TCRdb kept only the in-frame ones, dropping some. Of 150,000 to 200,000 clones detected, around 84% appear once; the ten largest clones hold approximately 15%. Sequencing was done on a sample of peripheral blood. Every receptor here comes from an older woman with COVID-19, enrolled during active disease.

The J gene is TRBJ1-6, the V gene TRBV7-2; 8 nucleotides match TRBD1. The CDR3 totals 15 residues. With 5 bases clipped from V and 9 bases from J, the junction kept 9 bases outside the gene matches. In germline, CDR1 is SGHTA, CDR2 FQGNSA. In DNA, the CDR3 is TGTGCCAGCAGCCGCCTCGGACAGGGTATTTCACCCCTCCACTTT. Translating it yields CASSRLGQGISPLHF.

V usage is TRBV9 and J usage is TRBJ2-7; possibly TRBD2 for D (5 bases). V shed 1 base and J shed 6 bases, with 11 bases lying between them. Germline V gene data show CDR1 as SGDLS and CDR2 as YYNGEE. CDR3 length: 13 amino acids. CDR3 in DNA: TGTGCCAGCAGCGTATTGCGGGTCCGCGAGCAGTACGTC. Its translation: CASSVLRVREQYV.